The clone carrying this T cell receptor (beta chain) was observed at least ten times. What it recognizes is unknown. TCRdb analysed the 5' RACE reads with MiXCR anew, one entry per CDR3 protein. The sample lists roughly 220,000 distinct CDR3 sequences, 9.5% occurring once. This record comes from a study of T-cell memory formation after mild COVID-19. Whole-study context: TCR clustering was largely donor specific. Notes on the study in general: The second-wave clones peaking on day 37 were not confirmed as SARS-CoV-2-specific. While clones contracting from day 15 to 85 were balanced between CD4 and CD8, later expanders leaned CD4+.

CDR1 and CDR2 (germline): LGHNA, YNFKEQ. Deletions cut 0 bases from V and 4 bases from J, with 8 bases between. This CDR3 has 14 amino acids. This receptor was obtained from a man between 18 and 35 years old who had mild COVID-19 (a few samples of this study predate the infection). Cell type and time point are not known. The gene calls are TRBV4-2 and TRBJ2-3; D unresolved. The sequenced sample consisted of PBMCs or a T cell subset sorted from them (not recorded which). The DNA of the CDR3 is TGTGCCAGCAGCCAAGATTGGCTTTCAGATACGCAGTATTTT. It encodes CASSQDWLSDTQYF.